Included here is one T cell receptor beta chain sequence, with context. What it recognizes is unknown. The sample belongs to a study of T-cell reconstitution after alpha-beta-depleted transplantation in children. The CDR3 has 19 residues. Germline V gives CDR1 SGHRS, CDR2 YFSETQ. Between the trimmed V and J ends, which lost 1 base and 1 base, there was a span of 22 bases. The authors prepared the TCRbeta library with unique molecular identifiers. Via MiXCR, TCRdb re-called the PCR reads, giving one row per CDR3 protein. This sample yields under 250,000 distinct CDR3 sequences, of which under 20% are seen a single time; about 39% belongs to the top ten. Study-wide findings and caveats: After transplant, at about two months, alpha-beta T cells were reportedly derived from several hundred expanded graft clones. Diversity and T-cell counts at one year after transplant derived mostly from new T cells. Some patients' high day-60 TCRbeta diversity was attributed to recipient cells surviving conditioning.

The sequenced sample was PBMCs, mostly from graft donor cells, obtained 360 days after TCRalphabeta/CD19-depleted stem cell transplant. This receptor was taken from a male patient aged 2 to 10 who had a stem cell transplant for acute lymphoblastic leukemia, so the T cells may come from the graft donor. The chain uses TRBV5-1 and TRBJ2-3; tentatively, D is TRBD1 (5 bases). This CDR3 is CASSLRPLGQAAGTDTQYF. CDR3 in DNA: TGCGCCAGCAGCTTGCGGCCCCTGGGGCAGGCCGCGGGCACAGATACGCAGTATTTT. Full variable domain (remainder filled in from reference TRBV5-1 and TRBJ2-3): KAGVTQTPRYLIKTRGQQVTLSCSPISGHRSVSWYQQTPGQGLQFLFEYFSETQRNKGNFPGRFSGRQFSNSRSEMNVSTLELGDSALYLCASSLRPLGQAAGTDTQYFGPGTRLTVL.